Below, 17 T cell receptor beta chains from the same sample are listed, as sequenced in a study of blood T cells in healthy people across ages. The second PCR ran roughly 7 to 11 cycles with a sample-barcoded 5' primer and J-beta primers. MiXCR, applied by TCRdb to the 5' RACE reads, yields one record per CDR3 protein. The top ten hold around 37% of the sample, which has about 640,000 distinct CDR3 sequences, under 65% seen once. Sequenced: blood. These receptors were collected from a man aged 55 to 70 in good health.

The gene calls are TRBV6-6 and TRBJ2-1, with 11 bases matching TRBD2. Unmatched junction bases numbered 3, after V lost 3 bases and J lost 8 bases. CDR3 length: 14 residues. CDR1 is MNHNY, CDR2 SVGAGI, per germline (reference sequence). The CDR3 spells CASSYSGGAYEQFF. As DNA, the CDR3 is TGTGCCAGCAGTTATAGCGGGGGGGCCTATGAGCAGTTCTTC.

The V call is TRBV5-1, the J call TRBJ2-2; 9 nucleotides line up with TRBD1. CDR3 length: 17 amino acids. The germline V gene has CDR1 SGHRS and CDR2 YFSETQ. The V and J ends lost 1 base and 4 bases, in that order; junction bases with no gene match: 8. The CDR3 protein is CASSLTYRGPRTGELFF. CDR3 nucleotides: TGCGCCAGCAGCTTGACCTACAGGGGGCCCCGCACCGGGGAGCTGTTTTTT.

The chain links TRBV9 to TRBJ2-5; 8 bases map to TRBD2. Germline lookup yields CDR1 SGDLS and CDR2 YYNGEE. The CDR3 is 15 residues long. J lost 3 bases, V lost 3 bases, and 7 bases had no gene match. The CDR3 DNA follows: TGTGCCAGCAGCGCTACCTATAGCGGGAAAGAGACCCAGTACTTC. Protein: CASSATYSGKETQYF.

The rearrangement joins TRBV20-1 to TRBJ2-3; D unresolved. V lost 2 bases to trimming and J lost 6 bases, with 18 bases between them. Germline V gene lookup returns CDR1 DFQATT and CDR2 SNEGSKA (reference sequence). The CDR3 is 15 amino acids. CDR3 residues: CSARSATVTGDTQYF. CDR3 nucleotides: TGCAGTGCTAGAAGCGCGACGGTCACCGGGGATACGCAGTATTTT.

With regard to this clonotype: A junction end diverges from the germline sequence, so it may reflect a read error. The chain carries TRBV28 and TRBJ2-1; TRBD2 matches at 10 bases. This CDR3 has 14 amino acids. CDR1 and CDR2 (germline): MDHEN, SYDVKM. The CDR3 loop is CASFTSGANNEQFF. For the CDR3, the DNA is TGTGCCAGCTTCACTAGCGGGGCGAACAATGAGCAGTTTTTC.

Only one count was recorded for this clonotype. J is TRBJ2-3 and V is TRBV12-3 or TRBV12-4; 8 bases agree with TRBD2. V lost 5 bases to trimming and J lost 0 bases; unmatched junction nucleotides: 7. The CDR3 runs 16 residues. The CDR3 here is CASSQAGAPSTDTQYF. DNA of the CDR3: TGTGCCAGCAGTCAAGCGGGGGCGCCTAGCACAGATACGCAGTATTTT.

This clonotype was observed a handful of times. V and J are TRBV15 and TRBJ2-7; no clear D. Germline V lookup: CDR1 LNHNV, CDR2 YYDKDF (reference sequence). Trimming removed 1 base at V and 6 bases at J, with 7 bases between. CDR3 length equals 12 residues. The CDR3 region is CATSRGPGEQYF. The CDR3, as DNA: TGTGCCACCAGCAGAGGTCCGGGCGAGCAGTACTTC.

The V gene is TRBV6-4, the J gene TRBJ2-7; perhaps TRBD1 as D (5 bases). The length of the CDR3 is 15 residues. Germline CDR1 reads MRHNA; CDR2 reads SNTAGT. V lost 8 bases and J 2 bases, leaving 19 bases between the germline ends. The CDR3 loop reads CASDGHEDQTYEQYF. CDR3 DNA: TGTGCCAGCGACGGACACGAGGACCAAACCTACGAGCAGTACTTC.

The gene calls are TRBV5-1 and TRBJ1-4; D remains unclear. Germline V lookup: CDR1 SGHRS, CDR2 YFSETQ. This CDR3 comprises 15 residues. Trimming left V 2 bases short and J 0 bases short, with 8 bases between. CDR3 sequence reads: CASSFGSATNEKLFF. As DNA, the CDR3 is TGCGCCAGCAGCTTCGGGTCGGCAACTAATGAAAAACTGTTTTTT.

This clonotype has a handful of counts. V usage is TRBV25-1 and J usage is TRBJ2-5; perhaps TRBD1 as D (5 bases). Germline CDR1 is MGHDK and CDR2 is SYGVNS. Trimming shortened V by 7 bases and J by 9 bases, and 12 bases separated the two germline ends. The CDR3 runs to 11 residues. This CDR3 is CASKGRGSQYF. The CDR3 DNA sequence: TGTGCCAGCAAGGGTAGGGGATCCCAGTACTTC.

The chain joins TRBV7-3 to TRBJ2-1; D assignment may be TRBD1 or TRBD2 (6 bases each). The CDR3 extends over 12 amino acids. Trimming took off 6 bases at V and 7 bases at J, with 10 bases between the two ends. CDR1 is SGHTA and CDR2 is FQGTGA in the germline V gene. The CDR3 is CASRLGGNEQFF. Here the CDR3 DNA reads TGTGCCAGCAGGCTAGGGGGGAATGAGCAGTTCTTC.

The rearrangement joins TRBV5-8 to TRBJ2-5; D is unclear. The DNA end is more similar to TRBJ2-7, so the J call may be wrong. Germline CDR1 and CDR2: SGHTS and YDEGEE. This CDR3 is built from 14 residues. The CDR3, as DNA: TGTGCCAGCAGCCCCGCTTTCGGAGTTCTCGAGCAGTACTTC. Amino acids: CASSPAFGVLEQYF.

V gene TRBV28 combines with J gene TRBJ1-4, with unresolved D. The germline CDR1 and CDR2 sequences are MDHEN and SYDVKM. Trimming took off 0 bases at V and 3 bases at J, with 11 bases between the two ends. The CDR3 contains 16 residues. CDR3 protein: CASSLWDGLANEKLFF. CDR3 coding DNA: TGTGCCAGCAGTTTATGGGACGGACTTGCTAATGAAAAACTGTTTTTT. The variable domain in full, completed from reference TRBV28 and TRBJ1-4, reads DVKVTQSSRYLVKRTGEKVFLECVQDMDHENMFWYRQDPGLGLRLIYFSYDVKMKEKGDIPEGYSVSREKKERFSLILESASTNQTSMYLCASSLWDGLANEKLFFGSGTQLSVL.

This clonotype has ten or more counts. The CDR3 DNA reads TGTGCCAGCAGTCACGGACAGGGAGACTATGGCTACACCTTC. As protein: CASSHGQGDYGYTF. The gene calls are TRBV6-6 and TRBJ1-2; 8 bases are a match to TRBD1. Germline V gives CDR1 MNHNY, CDR2 SVGAGI (reference sequence). The CDR3 has 14 amino acids. J lost 3 bases, V lost 5 bases, and 5 bases had no gene match.

V gene TRBV6-6 combines with J gene TRBJ1-1, with 9 bases aligning to TRBD1. There are 15 residues in the CDR3. CDR1 and CDR2 (germline): MNHNY, SVGAGI (reference sequence). Trimming cost V 6 bases and J 2 bases; bases outside gene matches: 7. CDR3 residues: CASRLRTGANTEAFF. In nucleotides, the CDR3 is TGTGCCAGCAGGCTTAGGACAGGGGCAAACACTGAAGCTTTCTTT.

This chain links TRBV7-9 with TRBJ1-1, with 7 bases aligning to TRBD1. The germline gives CDR1 SEHNR, CDR2 FQNEAQ (reference sequence). This CDR3 region has 15 residues. Trimming took 5 bases from V and 3 from J; bases not matched to a gene: 9. The chain's CDR3 is CASSVGTVFDTEAFF. CDR3 in DNA: TGTGCCAGCAGCGTAGGGACAGTATTCGACACTGAAGCTTTCTTT.

Written as DNA, the CDR3 is TGCAGCGTTGAAGATCAATGGCGGGAGACCTATCAGCAGTTCTTC. It specifies CSVEDQWRETYQQFF. The chain links TRBV29-1 to TRBJ2-1; 7 positions agree with TRBD2. The J segment lost 11 bases and the V segment lost 0 bases, leaving 13 bases of the junction unmatched. The CDR3 covers 15 residues. Per the germline V gene, CDR1 is SQVTM and CDR2 is ANQGSEA.